Described below is a single T cell receptor (beta chain) sequence and its context. The antigen remains unidentified. Here immunoSEQ multiplex PCR was the method, and the copy in TCRdb shows in-frame clones only, minus some. The table lists around 2,000,000 clones, approximately 95% of them singletons. CD45RO-negative CD8 cells positively selected for CCR7 made up the naive population, which excluded terminally differentiated effector memory CD45RA+ cells. The data were taken from a study of shared clonotypes between healthy human individuals. Study conclusions and caveats: Sequencing depth was a factor that was expected to affect clonotype sharing among donors.

This sequence was found in a man aged 18 to 35 in good health. Source material: naive CD8+ T cells sorted from blood.

CDR3 amino acids: CASSSPGDRSLAKNIQYF. CDR3 coding DNA: TGTGCCAGCAGCTCCCCGGGGGACAGGTCCCTAGCCAAAAACATTCAGTACTTC. The chain joins TRBV12-1 to TRBJ2-4; TRBD1 is taken as the D call from the table, unchecked against the DNA. TRBV12-1 is tagged as a pseudogene. The CDR3 length is 18 residues.